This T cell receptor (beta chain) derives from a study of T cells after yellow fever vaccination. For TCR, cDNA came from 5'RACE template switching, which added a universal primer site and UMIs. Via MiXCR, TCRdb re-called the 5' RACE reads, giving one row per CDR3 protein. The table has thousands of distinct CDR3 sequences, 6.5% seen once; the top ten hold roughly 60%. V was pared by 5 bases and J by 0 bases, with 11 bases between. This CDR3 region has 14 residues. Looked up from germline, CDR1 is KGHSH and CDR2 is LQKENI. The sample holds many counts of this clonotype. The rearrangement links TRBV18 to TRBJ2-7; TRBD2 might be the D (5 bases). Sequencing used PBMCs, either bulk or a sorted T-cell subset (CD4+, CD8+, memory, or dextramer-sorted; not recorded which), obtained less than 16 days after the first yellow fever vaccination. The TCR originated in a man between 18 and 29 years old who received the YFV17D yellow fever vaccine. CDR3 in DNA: TGTGCCAGCTCATTGCCTCTAGCCTCCTACGAGCAGTACTTC. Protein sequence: CASSLPLASYEQYF.